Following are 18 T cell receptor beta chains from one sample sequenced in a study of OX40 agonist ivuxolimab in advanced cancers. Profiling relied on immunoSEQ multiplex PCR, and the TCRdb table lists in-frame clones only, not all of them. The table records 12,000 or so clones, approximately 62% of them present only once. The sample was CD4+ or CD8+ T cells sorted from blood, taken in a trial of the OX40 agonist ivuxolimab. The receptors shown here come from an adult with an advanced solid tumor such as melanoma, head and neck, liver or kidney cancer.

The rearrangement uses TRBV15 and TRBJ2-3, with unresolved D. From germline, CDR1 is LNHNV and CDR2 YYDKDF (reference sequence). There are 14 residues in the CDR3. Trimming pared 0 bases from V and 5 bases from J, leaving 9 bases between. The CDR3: CATSRDGPEDTQYF. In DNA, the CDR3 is TGTGCCACCAGCAGAGACGGGCCCGAAGATACGCAGTATTTT.

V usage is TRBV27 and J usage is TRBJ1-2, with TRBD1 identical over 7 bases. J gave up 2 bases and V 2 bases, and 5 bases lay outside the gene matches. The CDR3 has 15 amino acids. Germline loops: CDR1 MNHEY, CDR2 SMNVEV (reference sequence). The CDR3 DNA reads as TGTGCCAGCAGTTTAAATGCAGGGGGGAACTATGGCTACACCTTC. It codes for CASSLNAGGNYGYTF.

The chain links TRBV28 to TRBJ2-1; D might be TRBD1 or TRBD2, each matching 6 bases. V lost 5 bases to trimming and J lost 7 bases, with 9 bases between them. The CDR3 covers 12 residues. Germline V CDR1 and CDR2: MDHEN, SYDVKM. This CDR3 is CASSPGANEQFF. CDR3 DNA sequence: TGTGCCAGCAGTCCGGGGGCTAATGAGCAGTTCTTC.

The CDR3 region is CASSFLRGDQPQHF. CDR3 in DNA: TGTGCCAGCAGTTTTCTCAGGGGCGACCAGCCCCAGCATTTT. The rearrangement links TRBV28 to TRBJ1-5; D perhaps matches TRBD1 (6 bases). Per the germline V gene, CDR1 is MDHEN and CDR2 is SYDVKM. V shed 3 bases and J shed 7 bases, with 13 bases lying between them. The CDR3 extends over 14 amino acids. The variable domain in full, completed from reference TRBV28 and TRBJ1-5, reads DVKVTQSSRYLVKRTGEKVFLECVQDMDHENMFWYRQDPGLGLRLIYFSYDVKMKEKGDIPEGYSVSREKKERFSLILESASTNQTSMYLCASSFLRGDQPQHFGDGTRLSIL.

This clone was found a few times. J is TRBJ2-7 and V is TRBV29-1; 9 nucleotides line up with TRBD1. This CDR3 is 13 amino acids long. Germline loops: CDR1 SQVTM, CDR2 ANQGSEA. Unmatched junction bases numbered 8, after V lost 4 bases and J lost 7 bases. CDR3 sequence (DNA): TGCAGCGTTGTTGGGGGGGACAGGGATGAGCAGTACTTC. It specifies CSVVGGDRDEQYF.

CDR3 loop: CASRISGSIYNEQFF. The CDR3 DNA follows: TGTGCCAGTAGGATTAGCGGGAGTATATACAATGAGCAGTTCTTC. The J gene is TRBJ2-1, the V gene TRBV19; 9 positions agree with TRBD2. The CDR3 is 15 amino acids. V dropped 6 bases and J dropped 4; count of bases not matched to a gene: 7. CDR1 LNHDA and CDR2 SQIVND come from the germline V gene (reference sequence).

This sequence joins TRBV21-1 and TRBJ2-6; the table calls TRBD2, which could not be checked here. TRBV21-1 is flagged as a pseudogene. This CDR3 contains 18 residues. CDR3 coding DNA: TGTGCCAGCAGCAAAGGCTCTACCGTTCCCGCTCGGGCCAACGTCCTGACTTTC. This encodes CASSKGSTVPARANVLTF.

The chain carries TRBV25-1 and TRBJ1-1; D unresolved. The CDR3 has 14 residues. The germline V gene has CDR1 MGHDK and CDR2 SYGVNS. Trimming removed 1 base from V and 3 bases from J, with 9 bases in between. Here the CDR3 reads CASSESTRHTEAFF. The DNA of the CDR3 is TGTGCCAGCAGTGAATCAACAAGGCACACTGAAGCTTTCTTT.

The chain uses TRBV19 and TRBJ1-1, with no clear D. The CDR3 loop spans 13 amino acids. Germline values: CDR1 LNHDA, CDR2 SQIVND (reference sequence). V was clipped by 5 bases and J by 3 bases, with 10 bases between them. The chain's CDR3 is CASSQQIDTEAFF. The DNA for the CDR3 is TGTGCCAGTAGTCAACAGATCGACACTGAAGCTTTCTTT.

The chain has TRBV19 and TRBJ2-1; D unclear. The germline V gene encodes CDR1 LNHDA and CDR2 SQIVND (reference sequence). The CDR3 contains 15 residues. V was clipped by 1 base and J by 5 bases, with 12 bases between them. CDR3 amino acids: CASSIGPLEHNEQFF. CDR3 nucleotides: TGTGCCAGTAGTATAGGACCCCTCGAGCACAATGAGCAGTTCTTC.

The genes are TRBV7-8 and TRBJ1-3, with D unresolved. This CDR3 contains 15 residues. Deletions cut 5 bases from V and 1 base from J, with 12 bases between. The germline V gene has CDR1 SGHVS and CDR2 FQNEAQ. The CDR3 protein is CASSTSDGSGNTIYF. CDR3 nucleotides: TGTGCCAGCAGCACCTCAGATGGGTCTGGAAACACCATATATTTT. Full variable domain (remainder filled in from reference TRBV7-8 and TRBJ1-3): GAGVSQSPRYKVAKRGQDVALRCDPISGHVSLFWYQQALGQGPEFLTYFQNEAQLDKSGLPSDRFFAERPEGSVSTLKIQRTQQEDSAVYLCASSTSDGSGNTIYFGEGSWLTVV.

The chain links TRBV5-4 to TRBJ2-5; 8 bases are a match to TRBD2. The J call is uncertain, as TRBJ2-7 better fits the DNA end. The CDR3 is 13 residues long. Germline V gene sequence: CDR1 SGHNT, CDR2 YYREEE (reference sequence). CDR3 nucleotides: TGTGCCAGCAGCTGGGGACTAGTGGGCGAGCAGTACTTC. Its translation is CASSWGLVGEQYF.

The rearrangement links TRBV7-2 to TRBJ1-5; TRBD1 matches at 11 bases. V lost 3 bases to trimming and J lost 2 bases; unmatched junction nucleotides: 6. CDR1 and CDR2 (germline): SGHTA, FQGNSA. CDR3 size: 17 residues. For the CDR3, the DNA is TGTGCCAGCAGCTTCTTGGGACAGGGGGGAGGCAATCAGCCCCAGCATTTT. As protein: CASSFLGQGGGNQPQHF.

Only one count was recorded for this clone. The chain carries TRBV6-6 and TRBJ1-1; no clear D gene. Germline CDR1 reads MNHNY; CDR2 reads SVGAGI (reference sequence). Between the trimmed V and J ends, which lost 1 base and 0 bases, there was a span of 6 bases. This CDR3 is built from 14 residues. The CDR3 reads CASSYFTVNTEAFF. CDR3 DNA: TGTGCCAGCAGTTACTTTACTGTGAACACTGAAGCTTTCTTT.

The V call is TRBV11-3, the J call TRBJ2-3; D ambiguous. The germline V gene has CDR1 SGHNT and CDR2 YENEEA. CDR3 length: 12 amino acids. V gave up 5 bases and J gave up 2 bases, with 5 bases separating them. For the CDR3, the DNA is TGTGCCAGCAGCCACGACACAGATACGCAGTATTTT. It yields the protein CASSHDTDTQYF.

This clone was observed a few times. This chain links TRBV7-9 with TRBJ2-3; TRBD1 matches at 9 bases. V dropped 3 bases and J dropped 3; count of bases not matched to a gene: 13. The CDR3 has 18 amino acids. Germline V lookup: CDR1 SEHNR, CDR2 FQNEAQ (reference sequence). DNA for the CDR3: TGTGCCAGCAGCTTGGACTATACAGGGGGCGGAGGGACAGATACGCAGTATTTT. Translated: CASSLDYTGGGGTDTQYF.

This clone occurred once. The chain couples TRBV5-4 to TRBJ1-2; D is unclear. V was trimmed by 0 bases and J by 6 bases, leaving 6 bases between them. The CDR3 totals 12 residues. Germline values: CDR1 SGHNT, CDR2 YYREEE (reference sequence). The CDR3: CASSLVGNGYTF. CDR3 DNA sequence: TGTGCCAGCAGCTTGGTAGGAAATGGCTACACCTTC.

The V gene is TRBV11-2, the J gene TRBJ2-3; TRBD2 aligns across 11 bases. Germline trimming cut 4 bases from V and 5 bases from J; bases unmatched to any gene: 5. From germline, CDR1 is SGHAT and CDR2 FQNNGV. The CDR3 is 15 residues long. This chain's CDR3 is CASSSRLAGLDTQYF. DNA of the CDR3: TGTGCCAGCAGCTCCAGACTAGCGGGGTTAGATACGCAGTATTTT.